This paragraph covers one T cell receptor beta chain sequence. Data came from immunoSEQ multiplex PCR; TCRdb stores just in-frame clones and leaves some out. The sample carries 380,000 or so clones, 70% to 85% recorded once. The data were obtained in a study of blood T cell repertoires in COVID-19. V shed 0 bases and J 3 bases; nucleotides not matched to a gene: 6. The CDR3 loop spans 17 amino acids. Germline CDR1 is KGHSH and CDR2 is LQKENI. The source is a human donor with acute or convalescent COVID-19. The donor label of this sample is uncertain. The source material was peripheral blood. The V and J genes are TRBV18 and TRBJ2-1; 9 bases align to TRBD2. The CDR3 sequence: CASSPPGRGGRYNEQFF. CDR3 nucleotide sequence: TGTGCCAGCTCACCACCAGGGCGGGGGGGGCGCTACAATGAGCAGTTCTTC.